Below are 29 T cell receptor beta chains sequenced from a single sample in a study of blood T cell repertoires in COVID-19 (dated by TCRdb to between 2020 and 2021). The library was obtained by the immunoSEQ multiplex PCR assay. Held by TCRdb, this immuneACCESS table contains in-frame sequences only and omits some clones. Under half of the omission traces to an unresolved V gene where checked; the cause of the rest is unknown. Across this sample there are some 35,000 clones, with approximately 86% seen only once. In total, the top ten clones hold 7% to 7.5% of the sample. The source material was peripheral blood. Receptors were obtained from a human donor in a cohort sampled during active COVID-19.

The rearrangement joins TRBV6-2 or TRBV6-3 to TRBJ2-1; D is possibly TRBD2 (5 bases). Germline loops: CDR1 MNHEY, CDR2 SVGEGT. The CDR3 contains 17 residues. Trimming cost V 0 bases and J 2 bases, with 14 bases left between them. CDR3 coding DNA: TGTGCCAGCAGTTACTCCCCACTAGTGCGAACCTACAATGAGCAGTTCTTC. It translates to CASSYSPLVRTYNEQFF.

This chain joins TRBV5-5 and TRBJ2-2; tentatively, D is TRBD2 (6 bases). Germline CDR1 SGHKS, CDR2 YYEKEE (reference sequence). The V and J ends lost 4 bases and 3 bases respectively, with 10 bases between them. CDR3 length: 14 residues. The CDR3 loop reads CASSGRWDTGELFF. The CDR3 coding sequence is TGTGCCAGCAGCGGGAGGTGGGACACCGGGGAGCTGTTTTTT.

The rearrangement uses TRBV10-2 and TRBJ2-2, with 8 bases that match TRBD2. The CDR3 is 15 residues long. Per the germline V gene, CDR1 is WSHSY and CDR2 is SAAADI. Trimming at V came to 6 bases and at J to 5 bases, leaving 8 bases not matched to a gene. Here the CDR3 DNA reads TGCGCCAGCAGGGTGAGCGGGGGCCCTACCGGGGAGCTGTTTTTT. It yields the protein CASRVSGGPTGELFF.

This clone was seen once. V is TRBV2 and J is TRBJ2-5; D remains unclear. V lost 5 bases and J 5 bases, leaving 18 bases between the germline ends. Germline CDR1 SNHLY, CDR2 FYNNEI. The CDR3 is 15 residues long. Here the CDR3 DNA reads TGTGCCAGCAGTCGTCCTCAGGCTTTTGGGGAGACCCAGTACTTC. Translating gives CASSRPQAFGETQYF.

V usage is TRBV6-6 and J usage is TRBJ2-1, with 7 positions matching TRBD2. The CDR3 is 13 residues long. Germline lookup yields CDR1 MNHNY and CDR2 SVGAGI (reference sequence). V was pared by 0 bases and J by 10 bases, with 3 bases of the junction left unmatched. CDR3 sequence (DNA): TGTGCCAGCAGTTACTCGAGTAGCGGGGAGCAGTTCTTC. Residues: CASSYSSSGEQFF.

V usage is TRBV7-2 and J usage is TRBJ2-7; 16 nucleotides align to TRBD2. Looked up from germline, CDR1 is SGHTA and CDR2 is FQGNSA. CDR3 length: 15 amino acids. Losses at the gene ends were 4 bases for V and 4 bases for J; bases not matched to a gene: 1. CDR3 DNA: TGTGCCAGCAGCTCGGGACTAGCGGGAGGGTACGAGCAGTACTTC. Protein product: CASSSGLAGGYEQYF.

The gene calls are TRBV11-2 and TRBJ2-7, with TRBD1 matching over 8 bases. CDR1 is SGHAT and CDR2 is FQNNGV in the germline V gene. The ends lost 5 bases at V and 0 bases at J; junction bases unmatched: 12. The CDR3 consists of 17 residues. The CDR3 nucleotides read TGTGCCAGCAGCAAATTGGGACAGGTGACCGCCTCCTACGAGCAGTACTTC. Residues: CASSKLGQVTASYEQYF.

This clone was counted once. The chain couples TRBV6-1 to TRBJ2-1, with TRBD2 as a possible D gene (6 bases). Trimming left V 2 bases short and J 8 bases short, with 13 bases between. This CDR3 spans 14 amino acids. Germline CDR1 and CDR2: MNHNS and SASEGT. CDR3 sequence: CASSEQGGSDEQFF. CDR3 nucleotide sequence: TGTGCCAGCAGTGAACAGGGAGGCAGCGATGAGCAGTTCTTC.

The V gene is TRBV9, the J gene TRBJ2-3, with 7 bases matching TRBD1. In germline, CDR1 is SGDLS, CDR2 YYNGEE. CDR3 length: 15 amino acids. Unmatched junction bases numbered 10, after V lost 9 bases and J lost 0 bases. The CDR3 DNA sequence: TGTGCCATGCCAAATAGGGGACAGAGCACAGATACGCAGTATTTT. Amino acid sequence: CAMPNRGQSTDTQYF.

A single count supports this clone. The rearrangement uses TRBV6-5 and TRBJ1-2; the D gene is possibly TRBD1 (6 bases). With 6 bases removed from V and 7 bases from J, the gap between germline ends came to 18 bases. CDR3 length: 14 amino acids. CDR1 and CDR2 from the germline V gene are MNHEY and SVGAGI. CDR3 region: CASRGSRGRSGYTF. CDR3 bases: TGTGCCAGCAGGGGATCCAGGGGAAGGTCTGGCTACACCTTC.

This chain joins TRBV5-1 and TRBJ2-1; 9 positions match TRBD1. The germline CDR1 and CDR2 sequences are SGHRS and YFSETQ. The junction had 3 bases not matched to a gene; V was cut back by 3 bases and J by 5 bases. The CDR3 has 14 amino acids. In DNA form, the CDR3 reads TGCGCCAGCAGCTCGGGGACAGGGAACAATGAGCAGTTCTTC. It codes for CASSSGTGNNEQFF.

The chain uses TRBV5-1 and TRBJ1-1; 8 nucleotides agree with TRBD1. V trimming: 4 bases; J trimming: 0 bases; junction bases outside the gene matches: 2. The CDR3 covers 14 residues. Germline V lookup: CDR1 SGHRS, CDR2 YFSETQ. The CDR3 nucleotides read TGCGCCAGCAGCCCGGGACAGGTGAACACTGAAGCTTTCTTT. Translation gives CASSPGQVNTEAFF.

The V and J genes are TRBV5-4 and TRBJ2-1, with a tentative D call TRBD2 (5 bases). Trimming removed 0 bases at V and 8 bases at J, with 15 bases between. The CDR3 spans 15 residues. Looked up from germline, CDR1 is SGHNT and CDR2 is YYREEE (reference sequence). The DNA for the CDR3 is TGTGCCAGCAGCTTGGTTGGGAGTTATGGCGATGAGCAGTTCTTC. Its translation is CASSLVGSYGDEQFF.

In nucleotides, the CDR3 is TGCGCCAGCAGCCAAGGGACAGGGGGCGCGTATCAGCCCCAGCATTTT. It specifies CASSQGTGGAYQPQHF. The V call is TRBV4-1, the J call TRBJ1-5, with 11 bases identical to TRBD1. CDR3 length: 16 amino acids. Germline CDR1 is MGHRA and CDR2 is YSYEKL. V shed 1 base, J shed 5 bases, and the junction held 4 bases outside the gene matches.

In this sample, this clone turned up a few times. The chain links TRBV9 to TRBJ1-1, with D perhaps TRBD1 (5 bases). The CDR3 extends over 14 amino acids. From germline, CDR1 is SGDLS and CDR2 YYNGEE. With 4 bases removed from V and 0 bases from J, the gap between germline ends came to 10 bases. This CDR3 reads CASSPQTVNTEAFF. The DNA for the CDR3 is TGTGCCAGCAGCCCACAGACAGTGAACACTGAAGCTTTCTTT.

The chain carries TRBV15 and TRBJ2-3, with 9 bases fitting TRBD2. V was pared by 1 base and J by 2 bases, with 19 bases of the junction left unmatched. In germline, CDR1 is LNHNV, CDR2 YYDKDF (reference sequence). The CDR3 covers 21 residues. The CDR3, as DNA: TGTGCCACCAGCAGAGGCCCGAGCGGGGGGATGGGAGTAGGGCCCACAGATACGCAGTATTTT. Translation: CATSRGPSGGMGVGPTDTQYF.

This clone was counted once. This rearrangement joins TRBV5-1 to TRBJ2-3, with D hard to call. The CDR3 has 14 amino acids. V was shortened by 5 bases and J by 0 bases, with 10 bases between the two germline ends. CDR1 is SGHRS, CDR2 YFSETQ, per germline. Here the CDR3 DNA reads TGCGCCAGCAGGTTTGGGCCCAGCACAGATACGCAGTATTTT. This sequence encodes CASRFGPSTDTQYF.

J is TRBJ2-7 and V is TRBV19, with D maybe TRBD1 (6 bases). This CDR3 has 13 amino acids. V lost 5 bases, J lost 3 bases, and 11 bases lay in between. Germline V gene sequence: CDR1 LNHDA, CDR2 SQIVND (reference sequence). The chain's CDR3 is CASSVNRDYEQYF. Here the CDR3 DNA reads TGTGCCAGTAGTGTGAACAGGGACTACGAGCAGTACTTC.

The V call is TRBV28, the J call TRBJ1-1; tentative D call: TRBD1 (5 bases). CDR3 size: 14 residues. Per the germline V gene, CDR1 is MDHEN and CDR2 is SYDVKM. Trimming cost V 2 bases and J 3 bases, with 10 bases left between them. The CDR3 sequence is CASSLETAYTEAFF. CDR3 DNA sequence: TGTGCCAGCAGTTTAGAGACAGCTTACACTGAAGCTTTCTTT.

The CDR3 DNA follows: TGTGCCAGCAGCTTTCAGGACACTCGACGCGGCACTTATGGCTACACCTTC. Translating it yields CASSFQDTRRGTYGYTF. The chain is built from TRBV5-6 and TRBJ1-2; a weak D match, TRBD1 (5 bases). Germline CDR1 is SGHDT and CDR2 is YYEEEE. V was trimmed by 2 bases and J by 5 bases, leaving 22 bases between them. The CDR3 spans 17 residues. The complete variable domain, with remaining parts taken from reference TRBV5-6 and TRBJ1-2, reads DAGVTQSPTHLIKTRGQQVTLRCSPKSGHDTVSWYQQALGQGPQFIFQYYEEEERQRGNFPDRFSGHQFPNYSSELNVNALLLGDSALYLCASSFQDTRRGTYGYTFGSGTRLTVV.

The chain couples TRBV5-6 to TRBJ2-7; 8 bases fit TRBD2. CDR1 and CDR2 (germline): SGHDT, YYEEEE. CDR3 size: 14 residues. Trimming took 4 bases from V and 2 from J; bases not matched to a gene: 5. The CDR3 DNA reads as TGTGCCAGCAGCCTGAGCGGGGGCCCCTACGAGCAGTACTTC. This encodes CASSLSGGPYEQYF.

DNA of the CDR3: TGTGCCAGCAGCTTAGAAGGACTAGCGGGAGGGCCGCCCGGGGAGCTGTTTTTT. This encodes CASSLEGLAGGPPGELFF. V gene TRBV13 combines with J gene TRBJ2-2; TRBD2 matches at 15 bases. V was pared by 1 base and J by 6 bases, with 6 bases of the junction left unmatched. Looked up from germline, CDR1 is PRHDT and CDR2 is FYEKMQ (reference sequence). This CDR3 contains 18 residues.

J is TRBJ2-7 and V is TRBV20-1; D gene ambiguous. CDR1 and CDR2 from the germline V gene are DFQATT and SNEGSKA (reference sequence). CDR3 size: 11 residues. The CDR3 here is CRGDDRDEQYF. The DNA of the CDR3 is TGCAGAGGTGATGACCGGGACGAGCAGTACTTC.

The sample holds a few counts of this clone. CDR3 in DNA: TGCGCCAGCAGCGCGGAACCAGGGACAGCGGGGACCCAGTACTTC. This codes for CASSAEPGTAGTQYF. The chain recombines TRBV5-1 with TRBJ2-5; possibly TRBD1 for D (7 bases). The CDR3 sequence is 15 residues long. In germline, CDR1 is SGHRS, CDR2 YFSETQ. V lost 4 bases and J 7 bases, leaving 20 bases between the germline ends.

On this clone: One end of the junction does not line up with germline, which may come from a read error. The chain recombines TRBV5-1 with TRBJ1-3; 7 nucleotides line up with TRBD1. This CDR3 has 17 residues. The germline gives CDR1 SGHRS, CDR2 YFSETQ. CDR3 in DNA: TGCGCCAGCAGTTTGGGGGCAGGGGGTACCTCTGGAAACACCATATATTTT. Translating it yields CASSLGAGGTSGNTIYF.

This sequence joins TRBV7-3 and TRBJ2-2; 13 nucleotides match TRBD2. There are 17 residues in the CDR3. V dropped 5 bases and J dropped 1; count of bases not matched to a gene: 4. The germline V gene encodes CDR1 SGHTA and CDR2 FQGTGA. The CDR3 sequence: CASSATSGGWNTGELFF. CDR3 DNA: TGTGCCAGCAGCGCGACTAGCGGGGGGTGGAACACCGGGGAGCTGTTTTTT.

The rearrangement joins TRBV18 to TRBJ2-6; 7 positions match TRBD2. V was pared by 4 bases and J by 0 bases, with 9 bases of the junction left unmatched. Germline loops: CDR1 KGHSH, CDR2 LQKENI. The CDR3 length is 18 residues. The CDR3 DNA is TGTGCCAGCTCACTAAGTACTAGCGCCATCTCTGGGGCCAACGTCCTGACTTTC. Amino acid sequence: CASSLSTSAISGANVLTF.

The chain carries TRBV7-3 and TRBJ2-1; TRBD2 matches 7 bases. This CDR3 has 16 residues. Germline lookup yields CDR1 SGHTA and CDR2 FQGTGA. V lost 5 bases and J lost 2; bases outside the gene matches: 9. CDR3 DNA: TGTGCCAGCAGCCTAGCGCGGGGAGGGGCCTACAATGAGCAGTTCTTC. This codes for CASSLARGGAYNEQFF.

The chain links TRBV29-1 to TRBJ2-7; maybe TRBD2 (5 bases). The V end was cut by 0 bases, the J end by 7 bases, with 13 bases between. Per germline, CDR1 SQVTM and CDR2 ANQGSEA. The CDR3 is made up of 13 amino acids. The CDR3 DNA reads as TGCAGCGTTGAAGAGAACCCCTCGGGGGAGCAGTACTTC. Translation gives CSVEENPSGEQYF.